These T cell receptor beta chains were read from a single sample in a study of blood T cell repertoires in COVID-19. Generated by immunoSEQ multiplex PCR, the TCRdb table keeps only in-frame clones and is missing some. This sample has around 85,000 clones, with around nine tenths found just once. The sequenced material came from peripheral blood. Receptor source: a man aged 55 to 69 with acute or convalescent COVID-19. Both conserved end residues are part of each CDR3. The order of the fields is D gene, V gene, J gene, clone size, CDR3 length, CDR3 DNA, CDR3 protein. D genes are given only for firm matches. The size field is filled for only some rows; it gives once, few, many or a size class.

d_call: TRBD1
v_call: TRBV19
j_call: TRBJ1-2
clone_size: NA
cdr3_length: 18
cdr3_nt: TGTGCCAGTAGTATCCACCTCCTCAACCGACAGGGAGAAAGGGGCTACACCTTC
cdr3_aa: CASSIHLLNRQGERGYTF

d_call: NA
v_call: TRBV2
j_call: TRBJ2-2
clone_size: NA
cdr3_length: 13
cdr3_nt: TGTGCCAGCAGTGAACCTAACACCGGGGAGCTGTTTTTT
cdr3_aa: CASSEPNTGELFF

d_call: NA
v_call: TRBV19
j_call: TRBJ1-1
clone_size: NA
cdr3_length: 13
cdr3_nt: TGTGCCAGTCGAGGGGGGGAGTGGACTGAAGCTTTCTTT
cdr3_aa: CASRGGEWTEAFF

d_call: TRBD1
v_call: TRBV18
j_call: TRBJ1-6
clone_size: NA
cdr3_length: 14
cdr3_nt: TGTGCCAGCTCACCGGGACAGGGGAATTCACCCCTCCACTTT
cdr3_aa: CASSPGQGNSPLHF

d_call: NA
v_call: TRBV27
j_call: TRBJ2-7
clone_size: NA
cdr3_length: 14
cdr3_nt: TGTGCCAGCAGTTCCTTTCCCGGTTCCTACGAGCAGTACTTC
cdr3_aa: CASSSFPGSYEQYF

d_call: TRBD1
v_call: TRBV7-2
j_call: TRBJ1-2
clone_size: NA
cdr3_length: 14
cdr3_nt: TGTGCCAGCAGCTTAGCGCCAGGGGGCGGGGGCTACACCTTC
cdr3_aa: CASSLAPGGGGYTF

d_call: TRBD1
v_call: TRBV29-1
j_call: TRBJ1-2
clone_size: NA
cdr3_length: 12
cdr3_nt: TGCAGCGTCCTGGGACAGGGGAGTGGCTACACCTTC
cdr3_aa: CSVLGQGSGYTF

d_call: NA
v_call: TRBV7-2
j_call: TRBJ2-7
clone_size: NA
cdr3_length: 14
cdr3_nt: TGTGCCAGCAGCTTAATCCAGGGAACGCACGAGCAGTACTTC
cdr3_aa: CASSLIQGTHEQYF

d_call: NA
v_call: TRBV30
j_call: TRBJ2-3
clone_size: NA
cdr3_length: 15
cdr3_nt: TGTGCCTGGAGTGTACTCAGGGGGGCCGGGGATACGCAGTATTTT
cdr3_aa: CAWSVLRGAGDTQYF

d_call: TRBD1
v_call: TRBV6-1
j_call: TRBJ1-2
clone_size: NA
cdr3_length: 16
cdr3_nt: TGTGCCAGCAGTGGAGGAGGACAGGGGGAAAACTATGGCTACACCTTC
cdr3_aa: CASSGGGQGENYGYTF

d_call: NA
v_call: TRBV7-8
j_call: TRBJ2-1
clone_size: NA
cdr3_length: 17
cdr3_nt: TGTGCCAGCAGCTTAGCGTCCAGGCAGGGTCGTGACAATGAGCAGTTCTTC
cdr3_aa: CASSLASRQGRDNEQFF

d_call: NA
v_call: TRBV20-1
j_call: TRBJ1-2
clone_size: NA
cdr3_length: 13
cdr3_nt: TGCAGTGCTAGTTCTGGGGCCAGCTATGGCTACACCTTC
cdr3_aa: CSASSGASYGYTF

d_call: NA
v_call: TRBV30
j_call: TRBJ1-4
clone_size: NA
cdr3_length: 16
cdr3_nt: TGTGCCTGGAGTCATCAGAGGGTTGGACCTAATGAAAAACTGTTTTTT
cdr3_aa: CAWSHQRVGPNEKLFF

d_call: TRBD1
v_call: TRBV2
j_call: TRBJ1-2
clone_size: NA
cdr3_length: 14
cdr3_nt: TGTGCCAGCAGCGGGACAGGGGATAACTATGGCTACACCTTC
cdr3_aa: CASSGTGDNYGYTF

d_call: NA
v_call: TRBV25-1
j_call: TRBJ1-1
clone_size: NA
cdr3_length: 12
cdr3_nt: TGTGCCAGCAGTGATTTCGGGATCGGGGCTTTCTTT
cdr3_aa: CASSDFGIGAFF

d_call: NA
v_call: TRBV10-2
j_call: TRBJ1-1
clone_size: once
cdr3_length: 14
cdr3_nt: TGCGCCAGCAGTGAGCAGGGTCGCAGCACTGAAGCTTTCTTT
cdr3_aa: CASSEQGRSTEAFF

d_call: TRBD2
v_call: TRBV13
j_call: TRBJ2-7
clone_size: NA
cdr3_length: 14
cdr3_nt: TGTGCCAGCAGAGTGGCGGGGGGCACCTACGAGCAGTACTTC
cdr3_aa: CASRVAGGTYEQYF

d_call: NA
v_call: TRBV29-1
j_call: TRBJ2-3
clone_size: NA
cdr3_length: 13
cdr3_nt: TGCAGCGTTGATTTTGGGGGGACAGATACGCAGTATTTT
cdr3_aa: CSVDFGGTDTQYF

d_call: TRBD1
v_call: TRBV18
j_call: TRBJ1-5
clone_size: NA
cdr3_length: 16
cdr3_nt: TGTGCCAGCTCACCACAGGGCAGGGGGGACAATCAGCCCCAGCATTTT
cdr3_aa: CASSPQGRGDNQPQHF

d_call: NA
v_call: TRBV3-1/TRBV3-2
j_call: TRBJ2-5
clone_size: NA
cdr3_length: 16
cdr3_nt: TGTGCCAGCAGCCAATGGCAGGGAGGAGGGCAAGAGACCCAGTACTTC
cdr3_aa: CASSQWQGGGQETQYF

d_call: TRBD1
v_call: TRBV7-9
j_call: TRBJ2-2
clone_size: NA
cdr3_length: 17
cdr3_nt: TGTGCCAGCAGCCCCCTATCCGGGACAGGGTTGAACGGGGAGCTGTTTTTT
cdr3_aa: CASSPLSGTGLNGELFF

d_call: NA
v_call: TRBV2
j_call: TRBJ2-7
clone_size: NA
cdr3_length: 13
cdr3_nt: TGTGCCAGCAACATAGACTTACCCTACGAGCAGTACTTC
cdr3_aa: CASNIDLPYEQYF

d_call: NA
v_call: TRBV18
j_call: TRBJ2-5
clone_size: NA
cdr3_length: 16
cdr3_nt: TGTGCCAGCTCTCACGGAACTCCAGCCCCTAGGGAGACCCAGTACTTC
cdr3_aa: CASSHGTPAPRETQYF

d_call: TRBD1
v_call: TRBV3-1/TRBV3-2
j_call: TRBJ2-5
clone_size: NA
cdr3_length: 18
cdr3_nt: TGTGCCAGCAGCCAAGAAGAAGGCCCCAGGGGGCAACAAGAGACCCAGTACTTC
cdr3_aa: CASSQEEGPRGQQETQYF

d_call: TRBD1
v_call: TRBV6-5
j_call: TRBJ2-7
clone_size: NA
cdr3_length: 14
cdr3_nt: TGTGCCAGCAGTCCTCGGACAGGCACCTACGAGCAGTACTTC
cdr3_aa: CASSPRTGTYEQYF

d_call: TRBD2
v_call: TRBV19
j_call: TRBJ2-2
clone_size: NA
cdr3_length: 19
cdr3_nt: TGTGCCAGTAGTAGGCTAGCGGGGGGGCTTTCCGGCGAAACCGGGGAGCTGTTTTTT
cdr3_aa: CASSRLAGGLSGETGELFF

d_call: NA
v_call: TRBV10-3
j_call: TRBJ1-3
clone_size: NA
cdr3_length: 14
cdr3_nt: TGTGCCATCAGTGAGGGCAGCTCTGGAAACACCATATATTTT
cdr3_aa: CAISEGSSGNTIYF

d_call: NA
v_call: TRBV7-6
j_call: TRBJ2-7
clone_size: NA
cdr3_length: 16
cdr3_nt: TGTGCCAGCAGCTTAGCAGTTAGCGGAGGTTCCTACGAGCAGTACTTC
cdr3_aa: CASSLAVSGGSYEQYF

d_call: NA
v_call: TRBV4-3
j_call: TRBJ1-2
clone_size: NA
cdr3_length: 16
cdr3_nt: TGCGCCAGCAGCCAAGGGAATGCCCTCAGGGGCTATGGCTACACCTTC
cdr3_aa: CASSQGNALRGYGYTF

d_call: TRBD2
v_call: TRBV5-1
j_call: TRBJ2-5
clone_size: NA
cdr3_length: 15
cdr3_nt: TGCGCCAGCAGCTCGACTAGCGGGCACCAAGAGACCCAGTACTTC
cdr3_aa: CASSSTSGHQETQYF

d_call: NA
v_call: TRBV24-1
j_call: TRBJ1-2
clone_size: NA
cdr3_length: 15
cdr3_nt: TGTGCCACCAGTGAATTCGACAGGCCTCCATGGGGCTACACCTTC
cdr3_aa: CATSEFDRPPWGYTF